This T cell receptor (beta chain) was profiled in a study of cytomegalovirus exposure and HLA in healthy donors. All donors participated as healthy donors of bone marrow. Per the germline V gene, CDR1 is MNHEY and CDR2 is SVGAGI. After removal of 6 bases from V and 0 bases from J, the junction contained 8 bases not matched to a gene. The CDR3 has 15 amino acids. Use of 60 Vbeta and 13 Jbeta primers characterized the PCR. Produced via immunoSEQ multiplex PCR; TCRdb's table is partial and in-frame only. This sample has under 200,000 clones, with 65% to 85% found just once. General study points: Sequencing probably produced one cluster of sequence variants that were highly shared.

With respect to this clone: The antigen remains undetermined.

The clonotype comes from a man in his fifties or sixties in good health and CMV-seronegative. The chain is built from TRBV6-5 and TRBJ2-7, with 7 bases that match TRBD1. The sequencing sample was made of PBMCs. The CDR3 reads CASSYRGISSYEQYF. The CDR3 region has the DNA TGTGCCAGCAGCTACAGGGGCATTAGCTCCTACGAGCAGTACTTC.